Listed below are T cell receptor beta chains from one sample, sequenced in a study of blood T cell repertoires in COVID-19. Measured with immunoSEQ multiplex PCR; TCRdb has only the in-frame clones, and not every one. The sample shows about 380,000 clones, nearly 90% of them seen only once. The sequencing sample was made of peripheral blood. The receptors were gathered from a man between 18 and 35 years old with active or convalescent COVID-19. The CDR3 runs from the conserved cysteine through the conserved F or W. A D gene is named only where the DNA matches it firmly. Expanded clones get a size class; other rows say once, few or many, or leave the size out.

NA | NA | TRBJ2-5 | 15 | TRBV19 | TGTGCCAGTAATGAAGGGCCAGGGGCACAAGAGACCCAGTACTTC | CASNEGPGAQETQYF
NA | NA | TRBJ2-5 | 12 | TRBV12-3/TRBV12-4 | TGTGCCAGCAGCCCCCGTCGAGAGACCCAGTACTTC | CASSPRRETQYF
NA | TRBD2 | TRBJ2-2 | 20 | TRBV6-2/TRBV6-3 | TGTGCCAGCAGTTACTCGAGACAGGGTAGACTAGCGGGACCCCCCGGGGAGCTGTTTTTT | CASSYSRQGRLAGPPGELFF
NA | NA | TRBJ1-5 | 14 | TRBV28 | TGTGCCAGCAGTTTCCCCAGAATAAATCAGCCCCAGCATTTT | CASSFPRINQPQHF
NA | TRBD2 | TRBJ2-3 | 16 | TRBV9 | TGTGCCAGCAGCGTAAGACTAGCGGGGAGCACAGATACGCAGTATTTT | CASSVRLAGSTDTQYF
NA | NA | TRBJ2-3 | 14 | TRBV9 | TGTGCCAGCAGCGTAGCGGGTAGCACAGATACGCAGTATTTT | CASSVAGSTDTQYF
few | TRBD1 | TRBJ1-2 | 15 | TRBV7-2 | TGTGCCAGCAGCTCCCGGGACAGCCCCCAGGGTGGCTACACCTTC | CASSSRDSPQGGYTF
NA | NA | TRBJ1-1 | 13 | TRBV7-3 | TGTGCCAGCAGCCCCGTCCCTTACACTGAAGCTTTCTTT | CASSPVPYTEAFF
NA | NA | TRBJ2-3 | 16 | TRBV15 | TGTGCCACCAGCAGAGGATTGGGGGCGCCGACAGATACGCAGTATTTT | CATSRGLGAPTDTQYF
NA | NA | TRBJ1-4 | 15 | TRBV27 | TGTGCCAGCAGTTTGATTAGTGAGTTCCAAGAAAAACTGTTTTTT | CASSLISEFQEKLFF
NA | TRBD1 | TRBJ2-4 | 14 | TRBV7-2 | TGTGCCAGCAGCCCCGGGACAGGGAAAAACATTCAGTACTTC | CASSPGTGKNIQYF
NA | NA | TRBJ1-1 | 13 | TRBV18 | TGTGCCAGCTCACTAGGAGAGCGGACTGAAGCTTTCTTT | CASSLGERTEAFF
NA | TRBD1 | TRBJ2-5 | 15 | TRBV15 | TGTGCCACCAGCACCCCGGACAGGTTAGGAGAGACCCAGTACTTC | CATSTPDRLGETQYF
once | TRBD1 | TRBJ2-3 | 16 | TRBV5-5 | TGTGCCAGCAGCTTGGGGGACAGGGAAAGCACAGATACGCAGTATTTT | CASSLGDRESTDTQYF
NA | NA | TRBJ2-2 | 17 | TRBV4-3 | TGCGCCAGCAGCCCCAGGTTTGGCGCCCAACACACCGGGGAGCTGTTTTTT | CASSPRFGAQHTGELFF
NA | NA | TRBJ1-1 | 13 | TRBV6-2/TRBV6-3 | TGTGCCAGCAGCAAAGAGAGGGACACTGAAGCTTTCTTT | CASSKERDTEAFF
NA | NA | TRBJ2-7 | 14 | TRBV5-4 | TGTGCCAGCAGCTTAACGGGGAGCTCCTACGAGCAGTACTTC | CASSLTGSSYEQYF
NA | TRBD2 | TRBJ2-7 | 15 | TRBV6-5 | TGTGCCAGCAGTACCCGGGGAGCGGGGGACTACGAGCAGTACTTC | CASSTRGAGDYEQYF
NA | NA | TRBJ2-5 | 12 | TRBV4-2 | TGTGCCAGCAGCCACGAGTTCCAGACCCAGTACTTC | CASSHEFQTQYF
NA | NA | TRBJ2-7 | 14 | TRBV10-1 | TGCGCCAGCAGTTGGGCGAAAACCTCCTACGAGCAGTACTTC | CASSWAKTSYEQYF
NA | NA | TRBJ2-5 | 15 | TRBV4-1 | TGCGCCAGCAGCCAAGTCGCGGGCATAAAAGAGACCCAGTACTTC | CASSQVAGIKETQYF
NA | TRBD1 | TRBJ1-5 | 15 | TRBV19 | TGTGCCAGTACCTTGGGACAGGGGGCAAGTCAGCCCCAGCATTTT | CASTLGQGASQPQHF
once | NA | TRBJ1-6 | 16 | TRBV2 | TGTGCCAGCATCCCAGGGGCAGGGGTTAATAATTCACCCCTCCACTTT | CASIPGAGVNNSPLHF
once | NA | TRBJ1-1 | 13 | TRBV19 | TGTGCCAGTAGTGTACAGGTGGACACTGAAGCTTTCTTT | CASSVQVDTEAFF
NA | TRBD1 | TRBJ2-1 | 18 | TRBV11-2 | TGTGCCAGCAGCTCTAGAGGCTCCGGGACAGGGCTTTACAATGAGCAGTTCTTC | CASSSRGSGTGLYNEQFF
NA | NA | TRBJ1-2 | 13 | TRBV28 | TGTGCCAGCACCAGGGTGGGTCTCGATGGCTACACCTTC | CASTRVGLDGYTF